These 29 T cell receptor beta chains share one sample of origin, sequenced in a study of T cells in Graves' hyperthyroidism and ophthalmopathy. RNA transcripts yielded amplified TCR beta CDR3 regions. The primer set for the first-round RT-PCR of the TCR CDR3 was HTBI. MiXCR was run by TCRdb on the multiplex PCR reads, yielding one entry per CDR3 protein. Seen here are a few hundred thousand distinct CDR3 sequences, about 21% observed once, and the top ten hold roughly 52%. Sequenced: blood. These receptors originate from a woman aged 45-65 years with Graves' hyperthyroidism.

This clonotype was seen a few times. This rearrangement joins TRBV3-1 to TRBJ2-1; possibly TRBD2 for D (5 bases). Germline CDR1 reads LGHDT; CDR2 reads YNNKEL (reference sequence). CDR3 length: 15 residues. V lost 6 bases to trimming and J lost 1 base, with 13 bases between them. CDR3 loop: CASSSDWQSYNEQFF. The CDR3 bases are TGTGCCAGCAGTTCGGACTGGCAATCCTACAATGAGCAGTTCTTC.

This clonotype occurred many times. The junction departs from the called germline gene at one end, perhaps through a read error. The chain carries TRBV28 and TRBJ1-1; D ambiguous. Germline CDR1 and CDR2: MDHEN and SYDVKM. The CDR3 covers 12 residues. DNA for the CDR3: TGTGCCAGCAGTTCGGCGACGGGTGGGAGGATCTTT. Protein: CASSSATGGRIF.

Notes on this clonotype: A much larger clone differs by one base, so this may be a read error. The chain joins TRBV3-1 to TRBJ2-7, with 9 bases lining up with TRBD1. Trimming removed 4 bases from V and 4 bases from J; junction bases left unmatched: 8. The CDR3 runs 15 residues. CDR1 and CDR2 (germline): LGHDT, YNNKEL (reference sequence). This CDR3 is CASSRSGTGTYEQYF. In DNA form, the CDR3 reads TGTGCCAGCAGCCGAAGCGGGACAGGGACTTACGAGCAGTACTTC.

This clonotype has ten or more counts. This rearrangement joins TRBV28 to TRBJ1-1; TRBD1 matches at 7 bases. Per germline, CDR1 MDHEN and CDR2 SYDVKM. V dropped 9 bases and J dropped 4; count of bases not matched to a gene: 8. This CDR3 spans 13 amino acids. CDR3 sequence: CASLLPGGTEAFF. For the CDR3, the DNA is TGTGCCAGTCTACTTCCAGGGGGCACTGAAGCTTTCTTT.

This clonotype has a count of ten or more. The chain uses TRBV3-1 and TRBJ2-7, with unresolved D. This CDR3 has 13 residues. V shed 2 bases and J shed 2 bases, with 7 bases lying between them. CDR1 is LGHDT, CDR2 YNNKEL, per germline (reference sequence). CDR3: CASSQPPTYEQYF. CDR3 bases: TGTGCCAGCAGCCAACCCCCTACCTACGAGCAGTACTTC.

This clonotype was observed at least ten times. This rearrangement joins TRBV28 to TRBJ1-1; D unclear. This CDR3 spans 12 amino acids. CDR1 is MDHEN, CDR2 SYDVKM, per germline. Trimming left V 10 bases short and J 0 bases short, with 9 bases between. The CDR3 DNA reads as TGTGCCACCTTCAACATGAACACTGAAGCTTTCTTT. Translating it yields CATFNMNTEAFF.

This clonotype came up many times. This chain connects TRBV6-1 to TRBJ2-3; 10 bases agree with TRBD1. CDR3 length: 16 residues. Losses at the gene ends were 5 bases for V and 2 bases for J; bases not matched to a gene: 7. From germline, CDR1 is MNHNS and CDR2 SASEGT. The CDR3 spells CASSPRQGAFTDTQYF. DNA of the CDR3: TGTGCCAGCAGTCCAAGACAGGGGGCCTTCACAGATACGCAGTATTTT.

This clonotype has a count of ten or more. This sequence joins TRBV5-1 and TRBJ1-1; D is uncertain. Germline CDR1 is SGHRS and CDR2 is YFSETQ. Between the trimmed V and J ends, which lost 0 bases and 4 bases, there was a span of 19 bases. CDR3 length: 17 amino acids. The CDR3 region has the DNA TGCGCCAGCAGCTTGGTAGTCTATGAGGTGAAGTCCACTGAAGCTTTCTTT. This encodes CASSLVVYEVKSTEAFF.

This clonotype was seen at least ten times. The rearrangement links TRBV27 to TRBJ2-1; 14 positions agree with TRBD2. J gave up 8 bases and V 6 bases, and 9 bases lay outside the gene matches. Germline V gene data show CDR1 as MNHEY and CDR2 as SMNVEV (reference sequence). The length of the CDR3 is 16 residues. CDR3: CASSKQGLAGGYEQFF. CDR3 nucleotides: TGTGCCAGCAGCAAACAAGGACTAGCGGGGGGTTATGAGCAGTTCTTC.

This clonotype has at least ten counts. The V and J genes are TRBV19 and TRBJ1-1; D remains unclear. CDR1 is LNHDA and CDR2 is SQIVND in the germline V gene (reference sequence). There are 13 residues in the CDR3. Trimming cost V 5 bases and J 5 bases, with 12 bases left between them. CDR3 loop: CASSLGIQTEAFF. The CDR3 region has the DNA TGTGCCAGTAGTTTGGGGATCCAAACTGAAGCTTTCTTT.

This clonotype was picked up many times. V is TRBV7-8 and J is TRBJ1-4; D gene ambiguous. Trimming cost V 3 bases and J 10 bases, with 12 bases left between them. Germline V gene sequence: CDR1 SGHVS, CDR2 FQNEAQ. CDR3 length: 13 residues. The CDR3, as DNA: TGTGCCAGCAGCTTGGATATCCTAGGAAAACTGTTTTTT. This translates into CASSLDILGKLFF.

The chain employs TRBV12-3 or TRBV12-4 and TRBJ1-1; D is uncertain. V dropped 5 bases and J dropped 11 bases, with 18 bases sitting between them. This CDR3 is 13 amino acids long. CDR3 protein: CASSLRPDLGAFF. CDR3 coding DNA: TGTGCCAGCAGTCTCAGGCCGGACCTGGGGGCTTTCTTT.

CDR3 in amino acids: CASSESGGGGYTF. The CDR3 nucleotides read TGTGCCAGCAGTGAATCCGGGGGAGGTGGCTACACCTTC. This chain joins TRBV2 and TRBJ1-2, with a tentative D call TRBD1 (5 bases). V was pared by 2 bases and J by 7 bases, with 11 bases between. The CDR3 totals 13 residues. Germline assignment: CDR1 SNHLY and CDR2 FYNNEI.

There are many counts of this clonotype. This chain uses TRBV2 with TRBJ1-5, with D possibly being TRBD1 (6 bases). The germline V gene has CDR1 SNHLY and CDR2 FYNNEI. With 5 bases removed from V and 2 bases from J, the gap between germline ends came to 10 bases. The CDR3 is made up of 14 amino acids. The CDR3 DNA is TGTGCCAGCAGTAACAGGGTGGGCAATCAGCCCCAGCATTTT. This translates into CASSNRVGNQPQHF.

The gene calls are TRBV9 and TRBJ2-2; no reliable D call. This CDR3 contains 13 residues. Germline assignment: CDR1 SGDLS and CDR2 YYNGEE. Trimming took 2 bases from V and 8 from J, leaving 10 bases between them. CDR3 loop: CASSVRVGGELFF. DNA for the CDR3: TGTGCCAGCAGCGTTAGGGTAGGAGGGGAGCTGTTTTTT.

This clonotype occurred many times. The genes are TRBV14 and TRBJ1-2; TRBD1 is a possible D gene (5 bases). In germline, CDR1 is SGHDN, CDR2 FVKESK. This CDR3 is 16 amino acids long. V lost 0 bases to trimming and J lost 2 bases, with 13 bases between them. This CDR3 is CASSQELDSRNYGYTF. The CDR3 nucleotides are TGTGCCAGCAGCCAAGAACTCGACAGCCGCAACTATGGCTACACCTTC.

This clonotype was picked up many times. The chain couples TRBV5-1 to TRBJ1-1; no definite D call. The CDR3 is 13 residues long. Between the trimmed V and J ends, which lost 4 bases and 7 bases, there was a span of 14 bases. The germline CDR1 and CDR2 sequences are SGHRS and YFSETQ. The CDR3 DNA sequence: TGCGCCAGCAGCGTTACAGATGCGGTTGAAGCTTTCTTT. The encoded protein is CASSVTDAVEAFF. The full variable domain, rest sourced from reference TRBV5-1 and TRBJ1-1, is KAGVTQTPRYLIKTRGQQVTLSCSPISGHRSVSWYQQTPGQGLQFLFEYFSETQRNKGNFPGRFSGRQFSNSRSEMNVSTLELGDSALYLCASSVTDAVEAFFGQGTRLTVV.

V is TRBV9 and J is TRBJ2-2; tentatively, D is TRBD2 (7 bases). Germline lookup yields CDR1 SGDLS and CDR2 YYNGEE. The CDR3 runs 17 residues. V was trimmed by 0 bases and J by 4 bases, leaving 16 bases between them. The CDR3 spells CASSVARGGAVTGELFF. CDR3 nucleotides: TGTGCCAGCAGCGTAGCAAGGGGGGGCGCTGTCACCGGGGAGCTGTTTTTT.

This clonotype was seen at least ten times. The rearrangement links TRBV6-1 to TRBJ1-1; D possibly corresponds to TRBD1 (5 bases). CDR1 and CDR2 (germline): MNHNS, SASEGT. Trimming took 7 bases from V and 0 from J, leaving 15 bases between them. The CDR3 extends over 15 amino acids. CDR3 loop: CASTPRGFMNTEAFF. DNA for the CDR3: TGTGCCAGCACCCCAAGGGGATTTATGAACACTGAAGCTTTCTTT.

This chain links TRBV5-6 with TRBJ2-1; unclear D gene. Trimming took 2 bases from V and 2 from J, leaving 5 bases between them. In germline, CDR1 is SGHDT, CDR2 YYEEEE. The CDR3 is made up of 13 amino acids. CDR3 loop: CASSFTTYNEQFF. CDR3 sequence (DNA): TGTGCCAGCAGCTTTACGACCTACAATGAGCAGTTCTTC.

V usage is TRBV27 and J usage is TRBJ1-2, with D perhaps TRBD1 (6 bases). Germline lookup yields CDR1 MNHEY and CDR2 SMNVEV (reference sequence). The V end lost 5 bases, the J end lost 8 bases, and 15 bases lay between the germline ends. CDR3 length: 13 residues. CDR3 sequence: CASSPDSRVGYTF. CDR3 in DNA: TGTGCCAGCAGTCCGGACAGCCGGGTAGGCTACACCTTC.

Many counts were recorded for this clonotype. This chain joins TRBV20-1 and TRBJ2-1; 8 positions match TRBD2. J was trimmed by 8 bases and V by 3 bases; bases with no gene match: 18. The CDR3 length is 17 residues. Germline CDR1 is DFQATT and CDR2 is SNEGSKA (reference sequence). The CDR3 here is CSASFRLAGGLGDEQFF. CDR3 DNA sequence: TGCAGTGCTAGTTTCAGACTCGCGGGGGGCTTGGGGGATGAGCAGTTCTTC.

This clonotype has a count of ten or more. The chain combines TRBV5-1 with TRBJ2-1, with TRBD2 matching 8 bases. From germline, CDR1 is SGHRS and CDR2 YFSETQ. CDR3 length equals 16 residues. V lost 0 bases to trimming and J lost 3 bases; unmatched junction nucleotides: 5. The CDR3 nucleotides are TGCGCCAGCAGCTTGGCTGGTAGCGGGATCTACAATGAGCAGTTCTTC. Its translation: CASSLAGSGIYNEQFF.

The chain joins TRBV3-1 to TRBJ2-3, with 9 nucleotides matching TRBD2. The CDR3 has 16 amino acids. CDR1 LGHDT and CDR2 YNNKEL come from the germline V gene (reference sequence). With V trimmed by 1 base and J by 7 bases, 9 bases remained unmatched. Here the CDR3 DNA reads TGTGCCAGCAGCCAAGGAACGGTAGCGGGAGAGCATACGCAGTATTTT. This translates into CASSQGTVAGEHTQYF.

This clonotype was counted at least ten times. V usage is TRBV7-9 and J usage is TRBJ2-5; perhaps TRBD2 as D (6 bases). The germline gives CDR1 SEHNR, CDR2 FQNEAQ (reference sequence). V shed 4 bases and J shed 5 bases, with 20 bases lying between them. The CDR3 consists of 16 residues. The CDR3 DNA reads TGTGCCAGCAGCTCCCCTCCCAGGAGGGTTGAGGAGACCCAGTACTTC. Its protein is CASSSPPRRVEETQYF.

The table lists this clonotype with a few counts. This sequence joins TRBV7-2 and TRBJ2-3; D ambiguous. Germline lookup yields CDR1 SGHTA and CDR2 FQGNSA. Trimming took 5 bases from V and 5 from J, leaving 11 bases between them. This CDR3 is 13 amino acids long. CDR3 sequence (DNA): TGTGCCAGCAGCCCCCGTCCCAGAGATACGCAGTATTTT. As protein: CASSPRPRDTQYF.

This clonotype was found many times. The chain couples TRBV5-1 to TRBJ1-2; D remains ambiguous. The CDR3 sequence is 15 residues long. Trimming pared 2 bases from V and 0 bases from J, leaving 11 bases between. Per germline, CDR1 SGHRS and CDR2 YFSETQ. The CDR3 bases are TGCGCCAGCAGCTTCGAGGGAGGAACTAACTATGGCTACACCTTC. Translating gives CASSFEGGTNYGYTF.

This clonotype was counted ten times or more. This chain links TRBV30 with TRBJ2-7, with D tentatively TRBD2 (5 bases). The germline CDR1 and CDR2 sequences are GTSNPN and SVGIG (reference sequence). This CDR3 comprises 14 residues. Trimming shortened V by 1 base and J by 7 bases, and 17 bases separated the two germline ends. CDR3 coding DNA: TGTGCCTGGAGTGGCGATGGCCGTCGCGGGGAGCAGTACTTC. It translates to CAWSGDGRRGEQYF.

This clonotype was recorded at least ten times. This rearrangement joins TRBV18 to TRBJ1-5; D gene unclear. Germline V gives CDR1 KGHSH, CDR2 LQKENI. The V gene lost 3 bases and the J gene lost 5 bases, with 11 bases spanning the gap. The CDR3 contains 14 residues. The DNA of the CDR3 is TGTGCCAGCTCACCGGTGGACGGGTATCAGCCCCAGCATTTT. Translation: CASSPVDGYQPQHF.